This T cell receptor (beta chain) was identified during a study of cytotoxic CD8 clonotypes in ibrutinib-treated CLL. Study summary: Among responders, about 24 were partial and 2 complete; after median approximately 6 years, about 15 stayed remitted and roughly 12 progressed.

Notes on this clone: Its cognate antigen is unknown.

CDR1 is SGDLS, CDR2 YYNGEE, per germline. With V trimmed by 5 bases and J by 4 bases, 5 bases remained unmatched. CDR3 length equals 17 residues. The assay was immunoSEQ multiplex PCR, and TCRdb's table has in-frame clones only and misses some. The table lists about 200,000 clones, 70% of them singletons. Notes on the study in general: At ibrutinib response, clonality increased, and at progression it declined back toward baseline.

The chain recombines TRBV9 with TRBJ2-2; TRBD2 agrees at 16 bases. The sequencing here drew on PBMCs, taken after 12 months of ibrutinib treatment. This TCR derives from a human donor with chronic lymphocytic leukemia. The CDR3, as DNA: TGTGCCAGCAGGCCGGGACTAGCGGGAGGGACCACCGGGGAGCTGTTTTTT. Its translation: CASRPGLAGGTTGELFF.